This TCR beta chain was sequenced for a study of molecular identifiers for immune sequencing clone quantification. The CDR3 has 18 residues. Germline V gives CDR1 LNHDA, CDR2 SQIVND (reference sequence). Both previously described methods and listed TCR primers were employed to make bulk TCR libraries. One entry per CDR3 protein results from TCRdb running MiXCR on the PCR reads. The sample carries about 510,000 distinct CDR3 sequences, about 25% recorded once. On this clonotype: This may stem from a read error, because a much larger clone lies one nucleotide away.

The chain carries TRBV19 and TRBJ1-5, with 10 bases fitting TRBD1. The origin of this receptor is a human donor in good health. Some libraries in this study had Jurkat cell RNA spiked in. The specimen sequenced was naive CD8+ T cells from blood, with Jurkat cell RNA spiked in. Subset of the sample: FACS-sorted CD8+CD4-CCR7+CD45RA+ naive T cells. The CDR3, as DNA: TGTACCAGTAGTAGACGCTCCCGGGACAGGGGTTTTAGTCAGCCCCAGCATTTT. Its protein product is CTSSRRSRDRGFSQPQHF.